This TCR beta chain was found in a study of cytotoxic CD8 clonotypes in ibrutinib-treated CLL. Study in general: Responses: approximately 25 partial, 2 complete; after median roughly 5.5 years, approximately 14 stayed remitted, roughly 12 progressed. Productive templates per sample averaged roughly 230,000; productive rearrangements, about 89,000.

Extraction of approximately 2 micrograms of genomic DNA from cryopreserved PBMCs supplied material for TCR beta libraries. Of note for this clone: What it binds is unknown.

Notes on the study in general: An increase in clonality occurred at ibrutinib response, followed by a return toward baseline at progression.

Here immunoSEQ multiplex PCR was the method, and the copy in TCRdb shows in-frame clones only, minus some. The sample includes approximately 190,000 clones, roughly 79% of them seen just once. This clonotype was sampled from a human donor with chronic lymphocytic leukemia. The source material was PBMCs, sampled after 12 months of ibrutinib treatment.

CDR3 in amino acids: CATWANSYNEQFF. CDR3 DNA: TGTGCCACCTGGGCTAACTCCTACAATGAGCAGTTCTTC. The J gene is TRBJ2-1, the V gene TRBV6-6; D ambiguous. Germline values: CDR1 MNHNY, CDR2 SVGAGI (reference sequence). The CDR3 sequence is 13 residues long. Between the trimmed V and J ends, which lost 10 bases and 0 bases, there was a span of 10 bases.